The T cell receptor beta chain under discussion was sequenced for a study of blood T cell repertoires in COVID-19. Across the study: COVID-19 samples, acute and convalescent, were from the United States, Italy and Spain. T cells, B-cell-depleted T cells, or PBMCs supplied cDNA or gDNA.

Looked up from germline, CDR1 is SGHRS and CDR2 is YFSETQ. The V and J ends lost 3 bases and 2 bases respectively, with 2 bases between them. This CDR3 comprises 11 residues. Per the original data handling: From reference gene primer amplification, estimates of nucleated cell counts were derived. Generated by immunoSEQ multiplex PCR, the TCRdb table keeps only in-frame clones and is missing some. That table furnishes V, J and clone size, whereas the DNA furnished D and trimming. The repertoire holds tens of thousands of clones, with approximately 88% as singletons. The chain employs TRBV5-1 and TRBJ2-5; D gene uncertain. This TCR came from a woman in her thirties or forties with active or convalescent COVID-19. Sequenced sample: peripheral blood. Here the CDR3 DNA reads TGCGCCAGCAGCTCGCAAGAGACCCAGTACTTC. Translating it yields CASSSQETQYF.